This T cell receptor beta chain was profiled in a study of cytomegalovirus exposure and HLA in healthy donors. PCR was performed using 60 Vbeta and 13 Jbeta primers. Some clones are missing from TCRdb's copy, which holds only in-frame ones; the method was immunoSEQ multiplex PCR. Of roughly 110,000 clones detected, roughly 70% appear once; the ten largest clones hold approximately 2.6%. CDR3 size: 15 residues. Germline V CDR1 and CDR2: GTSNPN, SVGIG (reference sequence). Unmatched junction bases numbered 8, after V lost 2 bases and J lost 7 bases. The receptor was isolated from a male donor in good health and CMV-seropositive. What was sequenced was PBMCs. The chain couples TRBV30 to TRBJ1-1, with 12 bases lining up with TRBD1. DNA of the CDR3: TGTGCCTGGAGTAGGGGACAGGGGGCGCCCGATGAAGCTTTCTTT. It specifies CAWSRGQGAPDEAFF.